What follows describes a single T cell receptor beta chain. No antigen is known for it. The entry originates in a study of cytomegalovirus exposure and HLA in healthy donors. The PCR contained 60 Vbeta and 13 Jbeta primers. Method: immunoSEQ multiplex PCR; TCRdb's copy keeps in-frame clones and lacks some. The table includes around 150,000 clones, around three quarters detected once. V lost 1 base, J lost 5 bases, and 15 bases lay in between. This CDR3 has 15 residues. From germline, CDR1 is SEHNR and CDR2 FQNEAQ (reference sequence). Whole-study results and caveats: In a later analysis, V- and J-gene trimming of beta chains associated with a DCLRE1C missense variant, replicated independently. In most subjects, TCR beta sequences reportedly gave accurate predictions of HLA-A and HLA-B alleles. Most of the CMV-associated TCR beta chains (in a later analysis) appeared to be HLA-restricted. Rare TCR sequences predominated, though certain public TCRs were found in many donors.

The chain recombines TRBV7-9 with TRBJ2-7, with TRBD1 as a possible D gene (5 bases). Sequencing used PBMCs. This receptor was identified in a man aged 35 to 55 in good health and CMV-seronegative. In DNA form, the CDR3 reads TGTGCCAGCAGCTTAGTGTCAGGGATGATCGACGAGCAGTACTTC. This sequence encodes CASSLVSGMIDEQYF.